The 17 T cell receptor beta chains below come from one sample, sequenced in a study of cytomegalovirus exposure and HLA in healthy donors. The PCR ran on 60 Vbeta and 13 Jbeta primers. Profiling relied on immunoSEQ multiplex PCR, and the TCRdb table lists in-frame clones only, not all of them. The table records around 120,000 clones, 80% of them present only once. Material: PBMCs. Receptors were obtained from a female donor in good health and CMV-seropositive.

The rearrangement uses TRBV7-2 and TRBJ1-5; no reliable D call. V lost 1 base and J lost 1, with 8 bases in between. The CDR3 totals 15 residues. CDR1 SGHTA and CDR2 FQGNSA come from the germline V gene. The CDR3 DNA reads TGTGCCAGCAGCTTAGGAGGGTCAAGCAATCAGCCCCAGCATTTT. It translates to CASSLGGSSNQPQHF.

V is TRBV2 and J is TRBJ2-1, with D possibly being TRBD2 (6 bases). This CDR3 has 11 residues. Germline CDR1 is SNHLY and CDR2 is FYNNEI. V lost 8 bases and J lost 8, with 10 bases in between. The CDR3 bases are TGTGCCAGCTGGAGGGACTATGAGCAGTTCTTC. Translated: CASWRDYEQFF.

This clone was counted a single time. The sample contains more than one DNA sequence encoding this CDR3. The chain combines TRBV5-1 with TRBJ1-1; D is ambiguous. The CDR3 length is 13 residues. In germline, CDR1 is SGHRS, CDR2 YFSETQ. Trimming left V 4 bases short and J 2 bases short, with 9 bases between. CDR3: CASSAQPNTEAFF. The CDR3 DNA reads as TGCGCCAGCAGCGCACAGCCCAACACTGAAGCTTTCTTT.

The chain recombines TRBV7-6 with TRBJ1-2; D is uncertain. V was trimmed by 2 bases and J by 8 bases, leaving 9 bases between them. CDR3 length: 12 amino acids. Germline V gene lookup returns CDR1 SGHVS and CDR2 FNYEAQ. Here the CDR3 reads CASSLSRGGYTF. CDR3 coding DNA: TGTGCCAGCAGCTTATCTCGCGGCGGCTACACCTTC.

The chain is built from TRBV18 and TRBJ1-1, with 11 nucleotides matching TRBD1. CDR3 length equals 14 residues. V dropped 4 bases and J dropped 4; count of bases not matched to a gene: 2. Germline CDR1 reads KGHSH; CDR2 reads LQKENI. CDR3: CASSQGQGVTEAFF. DNA of the CDR3: TGTGCCAGCTCACAGGGACAGGGGGTCACTGAAGCTTTCTTT.

This clone was counted a few times. J is TRBJ1-3 and V is TRBV5-6, with 10 positions matching TRBD1. The V gene end was trimmed by 2 bases and the J gene end by 2 bases; junction bases not matched to a gene: 4. Germline-derived CDR1 and CDR2 are SGHDT and YYEEEE. This CDR3 contains 16 residues. CDR3 DNA sequence: TGTGCCAGCAGCTTACGCGGGACAGGGGCTGGAAACACCATATATTTT. Translation: CASSLRGTGAGNTIYF.

This sequence joins TRBV4-2 and TRBJ2-1, with 10 bases matching TRBD2. This CDR3 has 13 amino acids. The trim removed 4 bases at V and 12 bases at J, leaving 6 bases unmatched. Germline CDR1 LGHNA, CDR2 YNFKEQ. The DNA of the CDR3 is TGTGCCAGCAGCCCTGGGACTAGCGTGGGGCAGTTCTTC. It is translated as CASSPGTSVGQFF.

This chain links TRBV7-8 with TRBJ1-4, with D possibly being TRBD1 (5 bases). Looked up from germline, CDR1 is SGHVS and CDR2 is FQNEAQ. V was cut by 2 bases and J by 7 bases, with 20 bases left in between. This CDR3 region has 17 residues. This CDR3 is CASSLQRGGQQGEKLFF. The CDR3 DNA follows: TGTGCCAGCAGCTTACAGCGCGGGGGTCAGCAGGGTGAAAAACTGTTTTTT.

V usage is TRBV5-6 and J usage is TRBJ2-5, with TRBD2 as a possible D gene (6 bases). The germline gives CDR1 SGHDT, CDR2 YYEEEE. V lost 5 bases and J lost 1, with 9 bases in between. The CDR3 contains 13 residues. CDR3 sequence reads: CASRVGLQETQYF. The CDR3 DNA reads as TGTGCCAGCAGAGTGGGACTCCAAGAGACCCAGTACTTC.

The V and J genes are TRBV7-2 and TRBJ1-3; 9 bases match TRBD1. The length of the CDR3 is 16 residues. V was pared by 2 bases and J by 0 bases, with 2 bases of the junction left unmatched. In germline, CDR1 is SGHTA, CDR2 FQGNSA. In DNA, the CDR3 is TGTGCCAGCAGCTTAACGACAGGGGGCTCTGGAAACACCATATATTTT. Encoded protein: CASSLTTGGSGNTIYF. The full variable domain, rest sourced from reference TRBV7-2 and TRBJ1-3, is GAGVSQSPSNKVTEKGKDVELRCDPISGHTALYWYRQSLGQGLEFLIYFQGNSAPDKSGLPSDRFSAERTGGSVSTLTIQRTQQEDSAVYLCASSLTTGGSGNTIYFGEGSWLTVV.

This chain links TRBV6-5 with TRBJ1-2, with D maybe TRBD1 (5 bases). Trimming shortened V by 6 bases and J by 1 base, and 15 bases separated the two germline ends. Germline CDR1 reads MNHEY; CDR2 reads SVGAGI. This CDR3 has 15 amino acids. Here the CDR3 reads CASSRGTVVNYGYTF. In nucleotides, the CDR3 is TGTGCCAGCAGCCGGGGGACCGTCGTTAACTATGGCTACACCTTC.

The V and J genes are TRBV7-2 and TRBJ1-5, with 7 bases fitting TRBD1. With V trimmed by 1 base and J by 4 bases, 4 bases remained unmatched. The V gene's germline CDR1 is SGHTA and CDR2 FQGNSA. The CDR3 has 15 amino acids. This CDR3 is CASSLGYRGNQPQHF. The CDR3, as DNA: TGTGCCAGCAGCTTAGGTTACAGGGGTAATCAGCCCCAGCATTTT.

The chain is built from TRBV18 and TRBJ1-1; D not certain. The CDR3 runs to 15 residues. Germline assignment: CDR1 KGHSH and CDR2 LQKENI. V was shortened by 3 bases and J by 8 bases, with 19 bases between the two germline ends. CDR3 loop: CASSPQEATINEAFF. The CDR3, as DNA: TGTGCCAGCTCACCGCAGGAGGCGACGATCAACGAAGCTTTCTTT.

This clone was seen a handful of times. The chain uses TRBV19 and TRBJ1-6; D is ambiguous. The V and J ends lost 10 bases and 13 bases respectively, with 23 bases between them. The CDR3 spans 14 residues. Germline V CDR1 and CDR2: LNHDA, SQIVND (reference sequence). CDR3 bases: TGTGCCAACGGCCCCCGTGACTCGGCCGAGCCCCTCCACTTT. Amino acids: CANGPRDSAEPLHF.

The chain is built from TRBV2 and TRBJ2-2, with 7 nucleotides matching TRBD1. Unmatched junction bases numbered 5, after V lost 2 bases and J lost 5 bases. Germline assignment: CDR1 SNHLY and CDR2 FYNNEI. CDR3 size: 15 residues. Here the CDR3 reads CASSEYRGLTGELFF. The CDR3 DNA sequence: TGTGCCAGCAGTGAATACAGGGGATTAACCGGGGAGCTGTTTTTT.

The chain uses TRBV27 and TRBJ1-1; TRBD1 matches 7 bases. The junction had 7 bases not matched to a gene; V was cut back by 6 bases and J by 0 bases. Germline V gives CDR1 MNHEY, CDR2 SMNVEV (reference sequence). This CDR3 is built from 15 residues. Here the CDR3 DNA reads TGTGCCAGCAGGATAGCGACAGGGCTGAACACTGAAGCTTTCTTT. This codes for CASRIATGLNTEAFF.

The chain recombines TRBV5-1 with TRBJ1-4; 12 bases match TRBD1. V lost 4 bases and J lost 10; bases outside the gene matches: 8. Per germline, CDR1 SGHRS and CDR2 YFSETQ. The CDR3 has 15 residues. The CDR3 DNA reads TGCGCCAGCAGCGAAGGGACAGGGGGCCTTGGAAAACTGTTTTTT. Its translation: CASSEGTGGLGKLFF.